This is a list of T cell receptor beta chains from one sample in a study of T cell repertoires in cytomegalovirus infection. A single record per CDR3 protein comes from TCRdb applying MiXCR to the reads. This table holds hundreds of thousands of distinct CDR3 sequences, 35% to 45% found once. The sample consisted of PBMCs. These receptors were obtained from a human donor in good health (CMV status not recorded). Some clones in this sample may be carry-over from other donors' samples. Each CDR3 is given with its conserved first and last residue. The D gene is left open where the match is weak. A clone size is listed for some rows: how often the clone was seen (once, few, many), or a class if it is expanded.

V,D,J,size,DNA,CDR3
TRBV12-3/TRBV12-4,NA,TRBJ1-2,few,TGTGCCAGCAGCCCGAGGTCCAGTCTCTCTAACTATGGCTACACCTTC,CASSPRSSLSNYGYTF
TRBV20-1,TRBD1,TRBJ1-5,once,TGCAGTGCTAGAGCTCTCAGGGGGACTCAGCCCCAGCATTTT,CSARALRGTQPQHF
TRBV5-1,NA,TRBJ2-7,NA,TGCGCCAGCAGTAGCGAGGGGCACGAGCGGTACTTC,CASSSEGHERYF
TRBV6-6,TRBD1,TRBJ1-1,few,TGTGCCAGCAGTTACTCAGGGGGCAGATTGAACACTGAAGCTTTCTTT,CASSYSGGRLNTEAFF
TRBV7-2,NA,TRBJ2-2,few,TGTGCCAGCAGCTTAGTTCCATGGAGTAACACCGGGGAGCTGTTTTTT,CASSLVPWSNTGELFF
TRBV5-6,NA,TRBJ2-7,few,TGTGCCAGCAGCCCGGCCAACCGCGAGCAGTACTTC,CASSPANREQYF
TRBV28,TRBD1,TRBJ2-7,once,TGTGCCAGCAGTCCATACAGGGGGCCCTACGAGCAGTACTTC,CASSPYRGPYEQYF
TRBV6-2/TRBV6-3,NA,TRBJ2-1,NA,TGTGCCAGCAGTTACGCGGGACAGAGCTCCTACAATGAGCAGTTCTTC,CASSYAGQSSYNEQFF
TRBV20-1,NA,TRBJ1-1,NA,TGCAGTGCTGTAGTGGGGGACACTGAAGCTTTCTTT,CSAVVGDTEAFF
TRBV20-1,NA,TRBJ1-6,NA,TGCAGTGCTAGGAGTCGGGAGAGCTCCTATAATTCACCCCTCCACTTT,CSARSRESSYNSPLHF